A selection of T cell receptor gamma chains follows, all from one sample in a study of Vδ1+ human thymocytes. TCRdb reprocessed the multiplex PCR reads through CATT. The sample carries tens of thousands of gamma-chain clones, roughly 20% recorded once. Specimen: Vdelta1+ gamma-delta thymocytes from the thymus. These receptors originate from a boy under two years old who had congenital heart surgery. Each CDR3 is given with its conserved first and last residue. The listing skips clone size in some rows; elsewhere it reads once, few, many or a size class.

clone_size: few
j_call: TRGJ1/TRGJ2
v_call: TRGV2
cdr3_aa: CATWDGPHKRLF
cdr3_nt: TGTGCCACCTGGGACGGCCCGCATAAGAGACTCTTT

clone_size: -
j_call: TRGJ1/TRGJ2
v_call: TRGV9
cdr3_aa: CALWEVNLYYKKLF
cdr3_nt: TGTGCCTTGTGGGAGGTTAACCTCTATTATAAGAAACTCTTT

clone_size: few
j_call: TRGJ1/TRGJ2
v_call: TRGV3
cdr3_aa: CATWDSSNYYKKLF
cdr3_nt: TGTGCCACCTGGGACAGTTCGAATTATTATAAGAAACTCTTT

clone_size: -
j_call: TRGJP1
v_call: TRGV9
cdr3_aa: CALWEVPGTTGWFKIF
cdr3_nt: TGTGCCTTGTGGGAGGTGCCCGGTACCACTGGTTGGTTCAAGATATTT

clone_size: -
j_call: TRGJ1/TRGJ2
v_call: TRGV9
cdr3_aa: CALWEVRPGTYYKKLF
cdr3_nt: TGTGCCTTGTGGGAGGTGCGTCCGGGCACCTATTATAAGAAACTCTTT

clone_size: -
j_call: TRGJ1/TRGJ2
v_call: TRGV5
cdr3_aa: CATWEGPQKLF
cdr3_nt: TGTGCCACCTGGGAAGGCCCCCAGAAACTCTTT

clone_size: -
j_call: TRGJ1/TRGJ2
v_call: TRGV3
cdr3_aa: CATWDNQNYYKKLF
cdr3_nt: TGTGCCACCTGGGACAACCAGAATTATTATAAGAAACTCTTT

clone_size: -
j_call: TRGJ1/TRGJ2
v_call: TRGV9
cdr3_aa: CALWEVYDDYKKLF
cdr3_nt: TGTGCCTTGTGGGAGGTGTACGATGATTATAAGAAACTCTTT

clone_size: -
j_call: TRGJ1/TRGJ2
v_call: TRGV4
cdr3_aa: CATWERGKRIYYKKLF
cdr3_nt: TGTGCCACCTGGGAGAGGGGGAAGAGGATTTATTATAAGAAACTCTTT

clone_size: medium-sized
j_call: TRGJ1/TRGJ2
v_call: TRGV4
cdr3_aa: CATWDGKKLF
cdr3_nt: TGTGCCACCTGGGATGGTAAGAAACTCTTT

clone_size: few
j_call: TRGJ1/TRGJ2
v_call: TRGV5
cdr3_aa: CATWRKNYYKKLF
cdr3_nt: TGTGCCACCTGGAGAAAGAATTATTATAAGAAACTCTTT

clone_size: few
j_call: TRGJ1/TRGJ2
v_call: TRGV5
cdr3_aa: CATWDRPKHYKKLF
cdr3_nt: TGTGCCACCTGGGACAGGCCTAAGCATTATAAGAAACTCTTT

clone_size: -
j_call: TRGJ1/TRGJ2
v_call: TRGV9
cdr3_aa: CALWEVHPRFYYKKLF
cdr3_nt: TGTGCCTTGTGGGAGGTGCATCCGCGTTTTTATTATAAGAAACTCTTT

clone_size: -
j_call: TRGJ1/TRGJ2
v_call: TRGV9
cdr3_aa: CALWDQNYYKKLF
cdr3_nt: TGTGCCTTGTGGGACCAAAATTATTATAAGAAACTCTTT

clone_size: -
j_call: TRGJ1/TRGJ2
v_call: TRGV8
cdr3_aa: CATWDTIHSKKLF
cdr3_nt: TGTGCCACCTGGGATACGATCCACAGTAAGAAACTCTTT

clone_size: few
j_call: TRGJ1/TRGJ2
v_call: TRGV9
cdr3_aa: CALWENPNKKLF
cdr3_nt: TGTGCCTTGTGGGAGAATCCAAATAAGAAACTCTTT

clone_size: -
j_call: TRGJP
v_call: TRGV9
cdr3_aa: CALWEGLQELGKKIKVF
cdr3_nt: TGTGCCTTGTGGGAGGGATTACAAGAGTTGGGCAAAAAAATCAAGGTATTT

clone_size: few
j_call: TRGJ1/TRGJ2
v_call: TRGV3
cdr3_aa: CATWGPNKKLF
cdr3_nt: TGTGCCACCTGGGGCCCCAATAAGAAACTCTTT

clone_size: -
j_call: TRGJ1/TRGJ2
v_call: TRGV9
cdr3_aa: CALWEPRYYKKLF
cdr3_nt: TGTGCCTTGTGGGAGCCACGTTATTATAAGAAACTCTTT

clone_size: few
j_call: TRGJ1/TRGJ2
v_call: TRGV4
cdr3_aa: CATWDGREYKKLF
cdr3_nt: TGTGCCACCTGGGATGGGCGGGAATATAAGAAACTCTTT

clone_size: -
j_call: TRGJ1/TRGJ2
v_call: TRGV3
cdr3_aa: CATWGRRKLF
cdr3_nt: TGTGCCACTTGGGGGCGGAGGAAACTCTTT

clone_size: -
j_call: TRGJ1/TRGJ2
v_call: TRGV2
cdr3_aa: CATWDGQKKLF
cdr3_nt: TGTGCCACCTGGGACGGGCAAAAGAAACTCTTT

clone_size: few
j_call: TRGJ1/TRGJ2
v_call: TRGV4
cdr3_aa: CATWDDLYYKKLF
cdr3_nt: TGTGCCACCTGGGATGATCTTTATTATAAGAAACTCTTT

clone_size: medium-sized
j_call: TRGJ1/TRGJ2
v_call: TRGV9
cdr3_aa: CALWGYYKKLF
cdr3_nt: TGTGCCTTGTGGGGGTATTATAAGAAACTCTTT

clone_size: few
j_call: TRGJ1/TRGJ2
v_call: TRGV9
cdr3_aa: CALWEETKKLF
cdr3_nt: TGTGCCTTGTGGGAGGAAACAAAGAAACTCTTT

clone_size: few
j_call: TRGJP2
v_call: TRGV2
cdr3_aa: CATWDGVGSDWIKTF
cdr3_nt: TGTGCCACCTGGGACGGGGTGGGTAGTGATTGGATCAAGACGTTT

clone_size: -
j_call: TRGJP2
v_call: TRGV2
cdr3_aa: CASWDAPDWIKTF
cdr3_nt: TGTGCCTCCTGGGACGCGCCAGATTGGATCAAGACGTTT

clone_size: few
j_call: TRGJP
v_call: TRGV9
cdr3_aa: CALWEAAGGELGKKIKVF
cdr3_nt: TGTGCCTTGTGGGAGGCCGCTGGGGGAGAGTTGGGCAAAAAAATCAAGGTATTT

clone_size: -
j_call: TRGJP2
v_call: TRGV3
cdr3_aa: CATWDRPLGSDWIKTF
cdr3_nt: TGTGCCACCTGGGACAGGCCCTTGGGAAGTGATTGGATCAAGACGTTT